Here is one T cell receptor beta chain with its context. No cognate antigen has been identified for it. Base qualities are missing; no much larger clone stands one base away. The data were obtained in a study of blood T cell repertoires in COVID-19 (dated by TCRdb to about 2020). Study-wide context: Samples covering the acute and convalescent phases of COVID-19 were provided by collaborators in the United States, Italy and Spain. The prospective study material was composed of cDNA or gDNA derived from T cells, B-cell-depleted T cells, or PBMCs. Subjects who had been exposed to COVID-19, were actively infected with it, or had recovered from it provided the deeply sampled blood TCRbeta repertoires that made up the dataset. The repertoires were released in a freely available public database meant as a resource for research on the immune response to SARS-CoV-2. The samples were drawn from the first 160 participants of the ongoing ImmuneRACE study and from 1,254 subjects provided by 6 global collaborators. A de-identified subject ID, COVID-19 status, age in years and sex were almost always included in the sample metadata. HLA class I and class II types, where available, came from metadata supplied by the sample provider rather than from assay-based typing. Study-level results and caveats: How much clinical and demographic metadata was included differed by source and by participant, and the metadata was provided uncurated.

TCRbeta CDR3 regions were amplified from genomic DNA using the immunoSEQ Assay, a bias-controlled multiplex PCR. The paper's data handling went like this. The number of nucleated cells in each sample was estimated by amplification of reference gene primers within the assay. To quantify the absolute abundance of each unique TCRbeta CDR3 rearrangement, sequence reads were collapsed and filtered. For each sample, productive Simpson clonality was calculated by taking the square root of Simpson's diversity index across productive rearrangements. TCRdb holds this immuneACCESS table with in-frame rearrangements only. Some clones are missing; in checked studies, unresolved V genes explain under half, and the rest has no known cause. Clonal size and the V and J genes are those of that table, whereas D and trimming came from the DNA. In all, the sample holds about 250,000 clones, and 80% to 85% of those were seen once. Together, the top ten hold about 5% of the sample.

Participants in the prospective study were enrolled through a virtual design, were aged roughly 18 to 100 years, and lived in roughly 26 United States geographic areas. To assign participants to cohorts, the prospective study relied on clinical history that participants themselves reported in a screening survey and a study questionnaire. Exposed participants had been in contact, within 2 weeks of entering the study, with a person who had a PCR-confirmed or clinician-diagnosed case of COVID-19. Each participant in the prospective study had whole blood, serum and a nasopharyngeal or oropharyngeal swab collected by mobile phlebotomists. Over a roughly 2-month period, participants in the prospective study had the option of providing additional blood draws and questionnaires. Before DNA extraction, prospective study blood samples were shipped either frozen or at room temperature. From its cysteine to its phenylalanine, the CDR3 spans 15 amino acids. Here the CDR3 DNA is all that survives: 45 bases in frame from base 1. CDR1 and CDR2 are drawn from the germline V gene: KGHDR, SFDVKD. Relative to germline, V is 0 bases shorter and J is 6 bases shorter, with 11 bases between their ends.

Sequencing input: PBMCs or T cells enriched from blood (not recorded which). The chain is assembled from TRBV24-1 and TRBJ2-1; a weak D assignment points to TRBD2 (5 bases agree). The clonotype comes from a man in his forties who had been exposed to COVID-19. The bases are TGTGCCACCAGTGATTTGCGAGGGTCCAGCAATGAGCAGTTCTTC. Its protein reads: CATSDLRGSSNEQFF.